This T cell receptor beta chain was retrieved from a study of persistence of HIV-infected CD4 T cells. The overall study: The sample holds CD4+ T cells responsive to CMV or HIV-1 Gag. Two participants gave one leukapheresis sample; others gave up to about 180 mL blood repeatedly.

The study's findings and limits: Antigen-responding cells were enriched for degenerate expanded CDR3beta sequences.

This clone has more than one count but fewer than ten. Antigen specificity is unknown. The immunoSEQ assay was version 4, run in survey mode. Profiling relied on immunoSEQ multiplex PCR, and the TCRdb table lists in-frame clones only, not all of them. Among 40,000 to 55,000 clones listed, around 80% were seen once. The stimulus was lysate of CMV-infected fibroblasts, roughly 10 ug/mL. CD40L-negative CD69-negative CD45RO-high memory CD4+ T cells were sorted as populations depleted of antigen-responding cells. Stimulated PBMCs had first been depleted of CD8+ T cells. There are 15 residues in the CDR3. Per germline, CDR1 MNHNY and CDR2 SVGAGI (reference sequence). Between the trimmed V and J ends, which lost 2 bases and 5 bases, there was a span of 15 bases.

Sequences were derived from CD4+ T cells sorted from PBMCs after roughly 19-hour stimulation, sampled from a patient who received antiretroviral therapy. The TCR comes from an adult man with HIV who was CMV-seropositive. This sequence joins TRBV6-6 and TRBJ1-1; tentative D call: TRBD1 (5 bases). CDR3 sequence reads: CASSYLSGGRTEAFF. The CDR3 DNA reads TGTGCCAGCAGTTACCTTTCGGGGGGTCGGACTGAAGCTTTCTTT.